One sample yielded the 13 T cell receptor beta chains listed below, sequenced in a study of T cells expressing NK-cell markers. TCRdb reprocessed the 5' RACE reads; each CDR3 protein has one entry and no DNA is given. Its listing shows some 410,000 distinct CDR3 sequences. The sequenced material came from blood T cells: a sorted CD56 or NKG2C T cell subset, CD4+ or CD8+ T cells, or bulk PBMC T cells (not recorded which). The source of these receptors is a woman aged 18 to 75 in good health.

The chain has TRBV7-2 and TRBJ2-5; the TCRdb call, TRBD2, lacks DNA for checking. Germline V lookup: CDR1 SGHTA, CDR2 FQGNSA. This CDR3 has 16 amino acids. The CDR3: CASSLGLLGRQETQYF.

The chain combines TRBV21-1 with TRBJ2-1; TCRdb picks TRBD1, but there is no DNA to check that call. TRBV21-1 is reported as a pseudogene. The CDR3 length is 18 residues. This chain's CDR3 is CASSKAGKWDPSYNEQFF.

The chain joins TRBV10-3 to TRBJ2-5; lacking DNA, the TRBD2 call made by TCRdb goes unchecked. Germline values: CDR1 ENHRY, CDR2 SYGVKD. This CDR3 has 14 amino acids. CDR3: CAISEASGGETQYF.

The V gene is TRBV19, the J gene TRBJ2-6. CDR3 length equals 12 residues. The germline V gene has CDR1 LNHDA and CDR2 SQIVND (reference sequence). The CDR3 protein is CASSQGANVLTF. Filled out from reference TRBV19 and TRBJ2-6, the complete variable domain reads DGGITQSPKYLFRKEGQNVTLSCEQNLNHDAMYWYRQDPGQGLRLIYYSQIVNDFQKGDIAEGYSVSREKKESFPLTVTSAQKNPTAFYLCASSQGANVLTFGAGSRLTVL.

This chain uses TRBV6-6 with TRBJ1-4. In germline, CDR1 is MNHNY, CDR2 SVGAGI (reference sequence). The CDR3 totals 12 residues. CDR3 sequence reads: CASTFPREKLFF.

The gene calls are TRBV20-1 and TRBJ2-1; TCRdb designates TRBD1, a call that cannot be tested without DNA. The CDR3 contains 15 residues. From germline, CDR1 is DFQATT and CDR2 SNEGSKA (reference sequence). The CDR3 is CSARDTGGRNNEQFF.

The CDR3 sequence: CASTVSPPDNPIMNTEAFF. The chain uses TRBV12-3 or TRBV12-4 and TRBJ1-1. CDR3 length: 19 residues.

This rearrangement joins TRBV12-3 or TRBV12-4 to TRBJ2-4. This CDR3 comprises 15 residues. CDR3 region: CASRVDVGWWGIQYF.

V is TRBV20-1 and J is TRBJ2-3; TCRdb names TRBD1, which stays unverified in the absence of DNA. This CDR3 is 16 amino acids long. Germline loops: CDR1 DFQATT, CDR2 SNEGSKA (reference sequence). This chain's CDR3 is CSAKDAQGVLQDTQYF.

The chain carries TRBV7-2 and TRBJ2-1; the TCRdb call, TRBD1, lacks DNA for checking. The germline V gene has CDR1 SGHTA and CDR2 FQGNSA. The CDR3 runs to 14 residues. CDR3 sequence reads: CASSPQTGVGEQFF.

The gene calls are TRBV20-1 and TRBJ1-5. The CDR3 sequence is 14 residues long. The germline V gene has CDR1 DFQATT and CDR2 SNEGSKA (reference sequence). The CDR3 sequence is CSARDRAPNQPQHF.

V usage is TRBV30 and J usage is TRBJ1-1; TCRdb indicates TRBD1, and absent DNA this call remains unverified. The germline CDR1 and CDR2 sequences are GTSNPN and SVGIG (reference sequence). This CDR3 has 13 residues. The chain's CDR3 is CAWQTAMNTEAFF.

This sequence joins TRBV21-1 and TRBJ2-7; the D call from TCRdb, TRBD1, cannot be confirmed without DNA. TRBV21-1 constitutes a pseudogene. The CDR3 is made up of 13 amino acids. The CDR3 here is CASTSTRRGFQYF.